These T cell receptor beta chains were read from a single sample in a study of Graves' ophthalmopathy and Graves' hyperthyroidism. TCRdb reanalysed the multiplex PCR reads using MiXCR and keeps one entry per CDR3 protein. The profile shows hundreds of thousands of distinct CDR3 sequences, approximately 15% of them singletons. The sequencing input was peripheral blood. Receptor source: a woman aged 18-29 years with stable Graves' hyperthyroidism. Each CDR3 is given with its conserved first and last residue.

J gene: TRBJ1-1
CDR3 length: 14
V gene: TRBV4-1
CDR3 protein: CASSQRRWGTEAFF

J gene: TRBJ2-5
CDR3 length: 14
V gene: TRBV11-2
CDR3 protein: CASRWGHRTETQYF

J gene: TRBJ1-1
CDR3 length: 16
V gene: TRBV4-2
CDR3 protein: CASSQGIGRRNTEAFF

J gene: TRBJ2-2
CDR3 length: 16
V gene: TRBV14
CDR3 protein: CASSLRPGQLTGELFF

J gene: TRBJ2-7
CDR3 length: 15
V gene: TRBV12-3/TRBV12-4
CDR3 protein: CASSQGQGQTYEQYF

J gene: TRBJ2-7
CDR3 length: 16
V gene: TRBV6-1
CDR3 protein: CASSVGLAGSFYEQYF

J gene: TRBJ2-7
CDR3 length: 12
V gene: TRBV20-1
CDR3 protein: CSARGSLDEQYF

J gene: TRBJ1-2
CDR3 length: 14
V gene: TRBV19
CDR3 protein: CASTDLDRGYGYTF

J gene: TRBJ2-7
CDR3 length: 17
V gene: TRBV11-2
CDR3 protein: CASRKMGQGTAPYEQYF

J gene: TRBJ1-1
CDR3 length: 16
V gene: TRBV12-3/TRBV12-4
CDR3 protein: CASRLVPHRGKTEAFF

J gene: TRBJ1-2
CDR3 length: 15
V gene: TRBV12-3/TRBV12-4
CDR3 protein: CASSLETGVNYGYTF

J gene: TRBJ1-1
CDR3 length: 15
V gene: TRBV6-5
CDR3 protein: CASSYDGLGNTEAFF

J gene: TRBJ2-2
CDR3 length: 16
V gene: TRBV20-1
CDR3 protein: CSARGTGRGLSGELFF

J gene: TRBJ2-5
CDR3 length: 15
V gene: TRBV5-1
CDR3 protein: CASSLAGGDQETQYF

J gene: TRBJ2-7
CDR3 length: 11
V gene: TRBV7-8
CDR3 protein: CASRTDDEQYF

J gene: TRBJ2-5
CDR3 length: 15
V gene: TRBV7-2
CDR3 protein: CASSLAGPMGETQYF

J gene: TRBJ2-5
CDR3 length: 14
V gene: TRBV18
CDR3 protein: CASSRTGGQETQYF

J gene: TRBJ2-2
CDR3 length: 15
V gene: TRBV7-8
CDR3 protein: CASSLGYLNTGELFF

J gene: TRBJ1-1
CDR3 length: 12
V gene: TRBV6-1
CDR3 protein: CASSEAAGSAFF

J gene: TRBJ2-7
CDR3 length: 12
V gene: TRBV12-3/TRBV12-4
CDR3 protein: CASGQGAAEQYF

J gene: TRBJ1-5
CDR3 length: 14
V gene: TRBV20-1
CDR3 protein: CSAAKPGTPGTQHF

J gene: TRBJ1-5
CDR3 length: 18
V gene: TRBV24-1
CDR3 protein: CATSDSMGPNLSNQPQHF

J gene: TRBJ2-5
CDR3 length: 13
V gene: TRBV7-2
CDR3 protein: CASSSGTSQTQYF

J gene: TRBJ1-2
CDR3 length: 12
V gene: TRBV29-1
CDR3 protein: CSVSGKGYGYTF

J gene: TRBJ1-1
CDR3 length: 13
V gene: TRBV6-5
CDR3 protein: CASSFAGGEKAFF

J gene: TRBJ2-7
CDR3 length: 16
V gene: TRBV2
CDR3 protein: CASSEPPWGTTYEQYF

J gene: TRBJ2-3
CDR3 length: 18
V gene: TRBV11-1
CDR3 protein: CASSLNSGGGTSTDTQYF

J gene: TRBJ1-2
CDR3 length: 16
V gene: TRBV9
CDR3 protein: CASSLLGRRTVYGYTF

J gene: TRBJ1-2
CDR3 length: 15
V gene: TRBV6-5
CDR3 protein: CASSYSPDRGNGYTF

J gene: TRBJ1-2
CDR3 length: 16
V gene: TRBV6-1
CDR3 protein: CASSPRPTGTMDGYTF

J gene: TRBJ2-2
CDR3 length: 17
V gene: TRBV27
CDR3 protein: CASRPVSRGGRTGELFF

J gene: TRBJ2-5
CDR3 length: 16
V gene: TRBV9
CDR3 protein: CASSVGTAGAQETQYF

J gene: TRBJ2-2
CDR3 length: 14
V gene: TRBV6-5
CDR3 protein: CASTSPGATGELFF

J gene: TRBJ1-6
CDR3 length: 15
V gene: TRBV4-1
CDR3 protein: CASSQGLSYNSPLHF

J gene: TRBJ1-5
CDR3 length: 13
V gene: TRBV12-3/TRBV12-4
CDR3 protein: CASWTGANQPQHF

J gene: TRBJ1-2
CDR3 length: 13
V gene: TRBV10-3
CDR3 protein: CAIRDSENYGYTF

J gene: TRBJ2-5
CDR3 length: 15
V gene: TRBV7-2
CDR3 protein: CASSLARGKGETQYF

J gene: TRBJ1-1
CDR3 length: 11
V gene: TRBV6-2/TRBV6-3
CDR3 protein: CASTRGSEAFF

J gene: TRBJ1-1
CDR3 length: 12
V gene: TRBV5-5
CDR3 protein: CASSLKHNEAFF

J gene: TRBJ2-7
CDR3 length: 14
V gene: TRBV7-8
CDR3 protein: CASSLGQRSYEQYF

J gene: TRBJ2-7
CDR3 length: 14
V gene: TRBV15
CDR3 protein: CATSRVAVEYEQYF

J gene: TRBJ2-5
CDR3 length: 18
V gene: TRBV7-8
CDR3 protein: CASSLARTSGGAKETQYF

J gene: TRBJ1-1
CDR3 length: 15
V gene: TRBV11-1
CDR3 protein: CASSLEQGASTEAFF

J gene: TRBJ2-5
CDR3 length: 16
V gene: TRBV12-3/TRBV12-4
CDR3 protein: CASSPLAGGPGETQYF

J gene: TRBJ2-2
CDR3 length: 16
V gene: TRBV5-1
CDR3 protein: CASSYGLAKNTGELFF

J gene: TRBJ2-7
CDR3 length: 12
V gene: TRBV7-9
CDR3 protein: CASSLLRQQQYF

J gene: TRBJ2-2
CDR3 length: 14
V gene: TRBV6-1
CDR3 protein: CAIMDWANTGELFF

J gene: TRBJ2-7
CDR3 length: 14
V gene: TRBV20-1
CDR3 protein: CSARSHKGDYEQYF

J gene: TRBJ2-2
CDR3 length: 19
V gene: TRBV12-3/TRBV12-4
CDR3 protein: CASSFLGLAGQSFTGELFF

J gene: TRBJ2-2
CDR3 length: 16
V gene: TRBV7-8
CDR3 protein: CASSTQGAPNTGELFF

J gene: TRBJ2-7
CDR3 length: 12
V gene: TRBV6-2/TRBV6-3
CDR3 protein: CASSGRINEQYF

J gene: TRBJ2-5
CDR3 length: 15
V gene: TRBV5-6
CDR3 protein: CASSLGASPQETQYF

J gene: TRBJ1-5
CDR3 length: 16
V gene: TRBV5-6
CDR3 protein: CASSRDQDRGFQPQHF